The present entry profiles one TCR beta chain with its context. Its antigen is unidentified. Each sample yielded at least 6 million isolated PBMCs. This entry belongs to a study of blood T cells in healthy people across ages. Study-wide results and caveats: A strong correlation was found between TCR beta diversity and the percentage of naive T cells.

PCR was performed a second time for roughly 7 to 11 cycles using a sample-barcoded 5' primer and a J-beta primer mix. One entry per CDR3 protein results from TCRdb running MiXCR on the 5' RACE reads. The repertoire holds hundreds of thousands of distinct CDR3 sequences, with roughly 50% as singletons. This clonotype was obtained from a woman aged 60-70 years in good health. The specimen was blood.

CDR3 region: CSANPSYEQYF. DNA for the CDR3: TGCAGTGCTAACCCTTCCTACGAGCAGTACTTC. This sequence joins TRBV20-1 and TRBJ2-7; D remains unclear. There are 11 residues in the CDR3. In germline, CDR1 is DFQATT, CDR2 SNEGSKA (reference sequence). V lost 4 bases, J lost 1 base, and 5 bases lay in between.